The T cell receptor beta chain under discussion was sequenced for a study of cytomegalovirus exposure and HLA in healthy donors (dated by TCRdb to 2016 to 2017). For context, the study as a whole: An earlier analysis of approximately 600 of the donors reported approximately 290 Gb of sequence data and some 100 million unique TCR beta sequences from some 180 million T cells. An early release that covered 640 HLA-typed donors contained around 330 gigabases of sequencing data and about 93 million unique TCR sequences. Of the roughly 400 genotyped donors, 65% to 90% fell in the genetic ancestry cluster associated with self-reported Caucasian donors. The study was designed to test whether signatures of past pathogen exposure could be identified by cataloging public T cell receptors. The T cell repertoires of around 730 subjects were profiled by immunosequencing and related to cytomegalovirus serostatus. Besides the first cohort of under 700 subjects, a separate validation cohort made up of 95 to 150 different subjects was used. The study combined high-throughput TCR immunosequencing, statistical association of individual TCRs with disease status, and machine learning to predict cytomegalovirus infection status. In a later analysis, previously published TCR beta repertoires from hundreds of donors were re-analyzed and high-resolution HLA genotyping was added so that TCR occurrence patterns could be studied. In the later analysis, no new phenotypic data were used to find candidate immune exposures; instead, reliance was placed on TCR beta sequences and their occurrence across donors. An earlier analysis of 500 to 650 of the donors applied high-throughput TCR beta sequencing to assess whether each TCR beta V gene segment acted as functional or pseudogenic. Donor age, sex, ethnicity and CMV serostatus were compiled alongside the repertoire data. A later genetic analysis used genome-wide SNP genotypes for about 60% of the roughly 670 donors, treating that subset as a discovery cohort. All discovery cohort repertoires had been generated using a single sequencing platform. HLA typing covered class I and class II loci at four-digit resolution. Typing coverage varied by locus: roughly 629-630 donors for A, B, C, DRB1 and DQB1; approximately 520 for DQA1; about 590 for DPA1; 450 to 480 for DPB1. Roughly five DR-DQ haplotypes were handled as single units for association and clustering, since linkage in the cohort was strong. Across around 400 genotyped donors of the cohort, an average of approximately 220,000 unique TCR beta nucleotide sequences per donor were sequenced, and approximately 17% of those sequences were non-productive. General findings and caveats noted by the study authors: A later analysis found that HLA-associated TCR beta chains were more clonally expanded and had lower generation probabilities than equally common non-associated chains. Compared with the roughly 720-donor mean, donors in an Asian-associated ancestry cluster had fewer N-insertions in productive TCRs, according to a later genetic analysis. Because HLA typing was unavailable for some donors at each locus, only the typed subset was used in association tests. A further reported finding was that TCR beta sequences accurately predicted the HLA-A and HLA-B alleles for most subjects in the first cohort. Most TCR sequences were observed very rarely across donors, whereas some public TCRs were present in many individuals. The presence/absence analyses assumed that sequencing depth was roughly uniform across donors, and that assumption may not be true. Some IMGT-functional V segments, including TRBV6-2 and TRBV6-3, could not be told apart with the 87-base-pair reads, so those segments were excluded. According to a later analysis, most CMV-associated TCR beta chains appeared to be HLA-restricted, and the HLA associations seemed to be driven largely by CMV exposure. In an earlier analysis of some 500 of the donors, most TCR beta V segments were observed in productive rearrangements about 90% or about 30% of the time, broadly matching IMGT annotations. The study gave a list of about 150 TCR beta chains associated with cytomegalovirus. Cytomegalovirus status was reported to be diagnosed by the classifier with high specificity and sensitivity in both the original and validation cohorts. Correlated functional status among segregating V segments might reflect linkage disequilibrium, but an unknown experimental factor could not be ruled out. The authors suggested that the approach could potentially be extended to other disease states and immunological phenotypes. An association between a missense DCLRE1C variant and V-gene and J-gene trimming of TCR beta chains was found in a later genetic analysis and replicated in an independent cohort. The sequencing pipeline was judged likely to have produced a cluster of highly shared sequence variants as a technical artifact. At a false discovery rate of 0.05, a later analysis linked around 15,000 TCR beta sequences to specific HLA alleles. This cohort had only TCR beta chains sequenced, and the lack of alpha or paired-chain data limited which features could be detected. Three of the identified cytomegalovirus-associated TCR beta chains were confirmed in vitro to be specific for cytomegalovirus antigens. Because counts were too low, about 15 rarely observed V segments, including chromosome 9 orphons, were left out of the earlier analysis of approximately 500 of the donors. According to a later analysis, TCR association rates differed among HLA loci, with DRB1 alleles showing the most associated TCRs and HLA-C alleles showing the fewest. Immune exposure information for the cohort was limited to CMV serostatus. According to a later analysis, parvovirus B19, influenza, CMV and Epstein-Barr virus appeared linked to several top co-occurrence clusters. Assigning TCR associations to individual alleles was difficult when HLA alleles, especially DR and DQ, strongly co-occurred.

Library prep was done by the immunoSEQ multiplex PCR assay. For the multiplex PCR, a mixture combining 60 forward primers for TCR Vbeta segments and 13 reverse primers for TCR Jbeta segments was used. A multiplex PCR assay on genomic DNA amplified the CDR3 region of rearranged TCR beta genes. The amplified TCR beta libraries were sequenced on the Illumina HiSeq System as 87-base-pair reads. The original pipeline was this. A later analysis tallied roughly 78 million unique TCR beta chains across the approximately 670 repertoires, and around 9.9 million of those chains were shared by two or more donors. Raw reads were error-corrected and collapsed into unique sequences with a nearest-neighbor algorithm that merged closely related sequences to remove PCR and sequencing errors. V, D and J gene segments were assigned by aligning CDR3 sequences to IMGT reference sequences. For a sequence to be retained, a match of at least six nucleotides to both a V gene segment and a J gene segment was required. Rearrangements were classified as productive when the CDR3 lacked stop codons and remained in frame with V and J, and all other rearrangements were classified as non-productive. Following IMGT convention, CDR3 was defined as the stretch from the second conserved V-encoded cysteine up to the conserved J-encoded phenylalanine. Sequences without an unambiguous match to a single V gene segment were excluded from the earlier analysis of about 630 of the donors. In an earlier analysis of several hundred of the donors, V segments were called functional above 56.7% productive rearrangements and were called segregating when the between-donor standard deviation exceeded 5%. To diagnose cytomegalovirus status from the catalog of TCR beta chain sequences, a statistical classification framework was built. V and J gene assignment, in a later analysis, came from comparing TCR nucleotide sequences with IMGT/GENE-DB human TR gene sequences. The TCRdist pipeline was used in a later analysis to assign CDR3 sequences and most-parsimonious VDJ recombination scenarios. A later analysis defined each TCR beta chain by its CDR3 amino acid sequence plus V-gene family, and excluded reads lacking a unique V-gene family. In a later analysis, around 650 highly shared, low-generation-probability nucleotide sequences were removed to address suspected cross-contamination and a sequencing artifact. In a later analysis, a clonal expansion index for each public chain was calculated from normalized within-repertoire ranks of inferred template counts. A later analysis computed generation probabilities with a VDJ recombination model fitted to out-of-frame rearrangements, and checked the results against IGoR. In a later analysis, TCR-TCR, TCR-HLA and TCR-CMV co-occurrence was scored with hypergeometric tests, and a repertoire-size bias correction was applied to TCR pairs. False discovery rates were estimated in a later analysis by permuting HLA or CMV assignments 20 times. In a later analysis, co-occurring TCRs were grouped using DBSCAN, with TCRdist sequence similarity added in when clustering inside HLA-allele-positive subsets. Repertoires with fewer than 30,000 or more than 120,000 public chains, plus five repertoires with anomalous nucleotide sharing, were excluded from co-occurrence clustering. The table comes from immuneACCESS by way of TCRdb, which keeps in-frame sequences with V and J called. Part of the clones is missing from these tables; in studies checked, under half for an unresolved V gene and the rest for unknown reasons. V and J calls and clone size are as listed in that table; D and trimming were resolved from the DNA. A total of 95,000 or so clones appear in this sample, about four fifths of them only once. Approximately 4% of the sample is in the top ten clones.

V loses 2 bases, J loses 9 bases, and the germline ends lie 5 bases apart. The CDR3 numbers 12 residues from cysteine through phenylalanine. The only DNA kept is the CDR3, 36 bases in frame from the first base. CDR1 and CDR2, looked up from the germline V gene (reference sequence), are PRHDT and FYEKMQ. The cohort consisted of 650 to 700 healthy bone marrow donors. At the time of sampling, all cohort members were nominally healthy, though unrecorded immune exposures were likely present. The donor was CMV seropositive and belonged to the group of about 290 seropositive cohort members. Each donor provided a peripheral blood sample, and peripheral blood mononuclear cells were used for TCR beta sequencing. Genomic DNA extraction from the blood cell samples was performed with the Qiagen DNeasy Blood Extraction Kit. For this clone: No cognate antigen has been identified for it. Per-base quality was not reported, and no clone a single base away is much larger than it.

The receptor's source is a woman in her 70s in good health and CMV-seropositive. The rearranged segments are TRBV13 and TRBJ1-6; no D gene can be assigned with confidence. Input material: PBMCs. DNA sequence: TGTGCCAGCAGCTTACCGCGTTCACCCCTCCACTTT. Protein translation: CASSLPRSPLHF.